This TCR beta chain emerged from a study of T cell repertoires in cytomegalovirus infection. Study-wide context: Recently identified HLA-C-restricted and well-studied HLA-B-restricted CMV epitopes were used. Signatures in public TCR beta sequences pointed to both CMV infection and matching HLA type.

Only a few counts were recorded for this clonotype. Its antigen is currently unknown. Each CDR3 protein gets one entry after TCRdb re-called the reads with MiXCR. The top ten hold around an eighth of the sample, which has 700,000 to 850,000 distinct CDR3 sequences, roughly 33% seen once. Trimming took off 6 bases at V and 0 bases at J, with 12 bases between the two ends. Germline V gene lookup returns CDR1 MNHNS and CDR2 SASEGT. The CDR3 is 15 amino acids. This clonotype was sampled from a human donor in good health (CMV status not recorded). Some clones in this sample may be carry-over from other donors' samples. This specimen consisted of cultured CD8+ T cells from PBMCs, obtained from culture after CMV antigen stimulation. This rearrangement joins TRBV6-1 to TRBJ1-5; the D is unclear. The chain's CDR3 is CASSQVAYSNQPQHF. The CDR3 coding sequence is TGTGCCAGCAGCCAGGTGGCTTATAGCAATCAGCCCCAGCATTTT.